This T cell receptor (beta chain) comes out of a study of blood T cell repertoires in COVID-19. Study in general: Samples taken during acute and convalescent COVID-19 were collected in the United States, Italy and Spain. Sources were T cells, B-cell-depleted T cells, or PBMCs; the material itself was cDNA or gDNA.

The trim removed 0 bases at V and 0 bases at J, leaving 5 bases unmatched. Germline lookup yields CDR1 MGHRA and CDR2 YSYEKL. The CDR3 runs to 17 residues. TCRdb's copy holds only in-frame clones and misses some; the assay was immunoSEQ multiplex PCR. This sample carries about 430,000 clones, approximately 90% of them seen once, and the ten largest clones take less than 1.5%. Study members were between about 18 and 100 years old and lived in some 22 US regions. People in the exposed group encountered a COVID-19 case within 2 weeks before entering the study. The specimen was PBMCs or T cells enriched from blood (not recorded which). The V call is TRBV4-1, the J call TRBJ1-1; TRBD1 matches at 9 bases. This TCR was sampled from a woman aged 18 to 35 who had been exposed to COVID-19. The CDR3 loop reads CASSQDPGQGLNTEAFF. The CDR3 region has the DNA TGCGCCAGCAGCCAAGATCCCGGACAGGGGTTGAACACTGAAGCTTTCTTT.